The 28 T cell receptor beta chains in this list originate from one sample, sequenced in a study of metastatic and nonmetastatic thyroid tumors. TCRdb re-analyzed the PCR reads through MiXCR. The sample lists 30,000 or so clones, 7% to 9% occurring once. Thyroid surgery was performed in patients who had received no treatment beforehand. What was sequenced was blood. These TCRs come from a female donor with papillary thyroid cancer or a benign thyroid nodule (not recorded which). Some clones in this sample may be carry-over from other donors' samples.

V gene TRBV10-3 combines with J gene TRBJ1-2; D not certain. The CDR3 consists of 12 residues. Germline V gives CDR1 ENHRY, CDR2 SYGVKD. V was cut by 5 bases and J by 8 bases, with 12 bases left in between. Written as DNA, the CDR3 is TGTGCCATCAGTTATTCCGCAAGGGGCTACACCTTC. This encodes CAISYSARGYTF.

This clone was seen at least ten times. The chain couples TRBV6-1 to TRBJ2-7, with D unclear. Germline CDR1 and CDR2: MNHNS and SASEGT. The CDR3 runs to 13 residues. V was clipped by 7 bases and J by 1 base, with 11 bases between them. The CDR3 DNA sequence: TGTGCCAGCAACCAACTCGGGTCCTACGAGCAGTACTTC. It yields the protein CASNQLGSYEQYF.

This clone was recorded at least ten times. The rearrangement joins TRBV18 to TRBJ2-5; tentatively, D is TRBD1 or TRBD2 (5 bases each). Germline loops: CDR1 KGHSH, CDR2 LQKENI. Trimming pared 6 bases from V and 3 bases from J, leaving 11 bases between. This CDR3 has 13 amino acids. The CDR3 coding sequence is TGTGCCAGCTCGGCTCAGGGAGAAGAGACCCAGTACTTC. It is translated as CASSAQGEETQYF.

This clone was counted at least ten times. A junction boundary mismatches the germline segment, possibly from a read error. At the DNA level, this CDR3 is encoded by other sequences in the same sample as well. The rearrangement uses TRBV7-8 and TRBJ1-1; no definite D call. The CDR3 is 14 amino acids. The germline CDR1 and CDR2 sequences are SGHVS and FQNEAQ. The CDR3 reads CASSLVGRNTEAFF. Here the CDR3 DNA reads TGTGCCAGCAGCTTAGTAGGGAGGAACACCGAAGCTTTCTTT.

Within the sample, this clone is medium-sized. The chain recombines TRBV19 with TRBJ2-1; 13 bases agree with TRBD2. The germline V gene encodes CDR1 LNHDA and CDR2 SQIVND (reference sequence). CDR3 length: 17 residues. The ends lost 7 bases at V and 9 bases at J; junction bases unmatched: 15. In DNA form, the CDR3 reads TGTGCCAGTACCAAGCCCAGACTAGCGGGAGGAGGAATTGAGCAGTTCTTC. Protein sequence: CASTKPRLAGGGIEQFF.

At least ten counts were recorded for this clone. Within the sample, other DNA sequences also encode this same CDR3. This sequence joins TRBV3-1 and TRBJ2-3, with D hard to call. Trimming shortened V by 0 bases and J by 4 bases, and 11 bases separated the two germline ends. Germline V gives CDR1 LGHDT, CDR2 YNNKEL (reference sequence). The CDR3 is 15 amino acids. This chain's CDR3 is CASSQDQARSDTQYF. CDR3 bases: TGTGCCAGCAGCCAAGATCAAGCGCGATCAGATACGCAGTATTTT.

This clone has ten or more counts. V usage is TRBV3-1 and J usage is TRBJ2-1; TRBD2 is a possible D gene (7 bases). This CDR3 has 15 amino acids. V dropped 1 base and J dropped 10 bases, with 17 bases sitting between them. The germline gives CDR1 LGHDT, CDR2 YNNKEL (reference sequence). CDR3 in amino acids: CASSQALGGAREQFF. Written as DNA, the CDR3 is TGTGCCAGCAGCCAAGCCCTGGGGGGGGCCCGAGAGCAGTTCTTC.

In this sample, this clone turned up many times. Other DNA sequences in this sample translate to the same CDR3. The rearrangement links TRBV11-2 to TRBJ2-3; D not certain. The germline CDR1 and CDR2 sequences are SGHAT and FQNNGV. The CDR3 runs 14 residues. V was clipped by 2 bases and J by 1 base, with 7 bases between them. CDR3 protein: CASSLFRGTDTQYF. CDR3 DNA: TGTGCCAGCAGCTTATTCCGGGGCACAGATACGCAGTATTTT.

This clone was detected many times. The chain uses TRBV19 and TRBJ1-5, with 10 bases that match TRBD1. Germline-derived CDR1 and CDR2 are LNHDA and SQIVND (reference sequence). The CDR3 has 16 residues. V dropped 6 bases and J dropped 4; count of bases not matched to a gene: 9. The chain's CDR3 is CASSPLRQGANQPQHF. The DNA of the CDR3 is TGTGCCAGTAGCCCCTTACGACAGGGGGCTAATCAGCCCCAGCATTTT.

This clone was counted at least ten times. The chain couples TRBV19 to TRBJ1-4; D is possibly TRBD1 (6 bases). Germline values: CDR1 LNHDA, CDR2 SQIVND (reference sequence). With 2 bases removed from V and 5 bases from J, the gap between germline ends came to 9 bases. The CDR3 consists of 14 residues. The CDR3 spells CASSIWQGNEKLFF. The CDR3 DNA reads TGTGCCAGTAGTATATGGCAGGGGAATGAAAAACTGTTTTTT.

This clone was seen at least ten times. The V gene is TRBV19, the J gene TRBJ1-6; unclear D gene. Germline V gene lookup returns CDR1 LNHDA and CDR2 SQIVND (reference sequence). This CDR3 is 15 amino acids long. Trimming shortened V by 4 bases and J by 0 bases, and 7 bases separated the two germline ends. For the CDR3, the DNA is TGTGCCAGTAGTAAGGCCAGCTCCTATAATTCACCCCTCCACTTT. Translating gives CASSKASSYNSPLHF.

In this sample, this clone turned up many times. This chain connects TRBV10-3 to TRBJ2-6; 8 nucleotides agree with TRBD1. With V trimmed by 9 bases and J by 4 bases, 14 bases remained unmatched. The length of the CDR3 is 17 residues. Looked up from germline, CDR1 is ENHRY and CDR2 is SYGVKD. This CDR3 reads CAIGTGAGPSGANVLTF. Written as DNA, the CDR3 is TGTGCCATAGGGACAGGCGCAGGTCCGTCAGGGGCCAACGTCCTGACTTTC.

This clone occurred many times. This chain joins TRBV7-9 and TRBJ2-7; D unclear. Germline CDR1 reads SEHNR; CDR2 reads FQNEAQ (reference sequence). This CDR3 region has 12 residues. V was shortened by 5 bases and J by 3 bases, with 8 bases between the two germline ends. The CDR3 DNA is TGTGCCAGCAGCCCTATAAACTACGAGCAGTACTTC. Protein product: CASSPINYEQYF.

The gene calls are TRBV11-2 and TRBJ1-1; no reliable D call. Germline values: CDR1 SGHAT, CDR2 FQNNGV. Trimming shortened V by 2 bases and J by 6 bases, and 10 bases separated the two germline ends. This CDR3 comprises 13 residues. Here the CDR3 DNA reads TGTGCCAGCAGCTTACTGCCGGAAGCTGAAGCTTTCTTT. Amino acids: CASSLLPEAEAFF. The full variable domain, in which reference TRBV11-2 and TRBJ1-1 provide the parts outside the CDR3, is EAGVAQSPRYKIIEKRQSVAFWCNPISGHATLYWYQQILGQGPKLLIQFQNNGVVDDSQLPKDRFSAERLKGVDSTLKIQPAKLEDSAVYLCASSLLPEAEAFFGQGTRLTVV.

This clone was observed at least ten times. This chain's CDR3 is CASSEAWGGPGNTIYF. The CDR3 DNA reads TGTGCCAGCAGTGAAGCGTGGGGGGGCCCTGGAAACACCATATATTTT. This rearrangement joins TRBV6-1 to TRBJ1-3, with a weak D call TRBD1 (6 bases). CDR1 is MNHNS, CDR2 SASEGT, per germline. Deletions cut 0 bases from V and 2 bases from J, with 11 bases between. The CDR3 length is 16 residues.

This clone was picked up many times. The rearrangement links TRBV6-5 to TRBJ2-1; D ambiguous. The CDR3 is 13 residues long. With 0 bases removed from V and 6 bases from J, the gap between germline ends came to 6 bases. CDR1 and CDR2 from the germline V gene are MNHEY and SVGAGI. The CDR3 spells CASSYSQRNEQFF. CDR3 DNA sequence: TGTGCCAGCAGTTACTCGCAGCGCAATGAGCAGTTCTTC.

This clone was seen at least ten times. The V and J genes are TRBV7-9 and TRBJ1-1, with 7 positions matching TRBD1. Germline-derived CDR1 and CDR2 are SEHNR and FQNEAQ (reference sequence). The trim removed 5 bases at V and 4 bases at J, leaving 4 bases unmatched. The CDR3 has 13 amino acids. For the CDR3, the DNA is TGTGCCAGCAGCCACAGGGGCGGCACTGAAGCTTTCTTT. Translation gives CASSHRGGTEAFF.

This clone was picked up a small number of times. The genes are TRBV4-3 and TRBJ2-3, with no clear D. CDR1 and CDR2 (germline): LGHNA, YSLEER. This CDR3 is built from 13 residues. V was trimmed by 4 bases and J by 2 bases, leaving 7 bases between them. CDR3 coding DNA: TGCGCCAGCAGCCGGAGTCCCACAGATACGCAGTATTTT. Encoded protein: CASSRSPTDTQYF.

This clone was detected a few times. Germline is not matched at one junction end, which may reflect a read error. The V call is TRBV6-7, the J call TRBJ2-3; TRBD2 aligns across 8 bases. TRBV6-7 is reported as an ORF; its role is uncertain. This CDR3 has 16 residues. The CDR3 DNA is TGTGCCAGCAGTTCCGGGCTAGCGGGTAGCACAGATATGCAGTATTTT. Amino acid sequence: CASSSGLAGSTDMQYF.

There are many counts of this clone. This chain joins TRBV4-1 and TRBJ1-6; unclear D gene. V lost 2 bases and J lost 0, with 8 bases in between. Germline loops: CDR1 MGHRA, CDR2 YSYEKL. CDR3 length equals 16 residues. Here the CDR3 DNA reads TGCGCCAGCAGCCAACCAGTAAGCTCCTATAATTCACCCCTCCACTTT. Its translation: CASSQPVSSYNSPLHF.

There are many counts of this clone. The chain employs TRBV7-3 and TRBJ1-1; D possibly corresponds to TRBD1 (6 bases). The germline V gene has CDR1 SGHTA and CDR2 FQGTGA. The CDR3 consists of 14 residues. V was pared by 1 base and J by 5 bases, with 11 bases between. DNA of the CDR3: TGTGCCAGCAGCTTAAATGGGAGGGGGACTGAAGCTTTCTTT. Translation gives CASSLNGRGTEAFF.

The sample holds many counts of this clone. The DNA for the CDR3 is TGCAGCGTTGAAAGGACCACTGGGGCCAACGTCCTGACTTTC. As protein: CSVERTTGANVLTF. The chain couples TRBV29-1 to TRBJ2-6; D ambiguous. The CDR3 has 14 residues. The V gene's germline CDR1 is SQVTM and CDR2 ANQGSEA. V lost 2 bases and J lost 2, with 7 bases in between.

This clone was counted only a few times. The chain carries TRBV11-2 and TRBJ2-3; unclear D gene. The CDR3 contains 16 residues. CDR1 and CDR2 from the germline V gene are SGHAT and FQNNGV. Trimming took off 6 bases at V and 2 bases at J, with 18 bases between the two ends. The CDR3 bases are TGTGCCAGCAGGACCCCCGGAAGAAGCCTCACAGATACGCAGTATTTT. The encoded protein is CASRTPGRSLTDTQYF.

This clone was recorded many times. The V gene is TRBV7-9, the J gene TRBJ2-5, with D possibly matching TRBD2 (6 bases). V lost 5 bases and J 5 bases, leaving 18 bases between the germline ends. This CDR3 has 15 residues. The germline CDR1 and CDR2 sequences are SEHNR and FQNEAQ (reference sequence). In DNA, the CDR3 is TGTGCCAGCAGCCCCGGAACTAGCTCCCGGGAGACCCAGTACTTC. Translation: CASSPGTSSRETQYF.

This clone was counted at least ten times. With a much larger clone just one base away, this may be a read error. This chain uses TRBV6-2 or TRBV6-3 with TRBJ1-1, with unresolved D. The CDR3 contains 16 residues. Trimming took off 5 bases at V and 0 bases at J, with 16 bases between the two ends. Germline V lookup: CDR1 MNHEY, CDR2 SVGEGT. The CDR3 DNA reads as TGTGCCAGCAGTCATAGGGCAGGAGCTATGAACACTGAAGCTTTCTTT. Its protein product is CASSHRAGAMNTEAFF.

This clone was recorded at least ten times. The rearrangement joins TRBV11-2 to TRBJ1-4; D is uncertain. The germline V gene has CDR1 SGHAT and CDR2 FQNNGV. This CDR3 is built from 13 residues. Trimming took off 0 bases at V and 6 bases at J, with 5 bases between the two ends. CDR3 nucleotides: TGTGCCAGCAGCTTAGATGTGGATGAAAAACTGTTTTTT. This translates into CASSLDVDEKLFF.

In regard to this clone: A much larger clone lies one base from this, so it may be a read error. The genes are TRBV20-1 and TRBJ2-5, with D possibly matching TRBD1 (6 bases). CDR1 and CDR2 from the germline V gene are DFQATT and SNEGSKA (reference sequence). This CDR3 contains 15 residues. The CDR3, as DNA: TGCAGTGCAGGGGGAAGTCGGGAAAGTAAAGAGAACCAGTACTTC. Protein sequence: CSAGGSRESKENQYF.

Of note for this clone: A much larger clone differs by one base, so this may be a read error. The sample holds other DNA sequences that translate to the same CDR3. The J gene is TRBJ2-1, the V gene TRBV4-1; D call uncertain. Trimming stripped 9 bases from V and 5 bases from J, with 11 bases between. Per the germline V gene, CDR1 is MGHRA and CDR2 is YSYEKL. The CDR3 is 12 residues long. CDR3 protein: CASRVGDNEQFF. The CDR3 bases are TGCGCCAGTAGGGTCGGAGACAATGAGCAGTTCTTC.